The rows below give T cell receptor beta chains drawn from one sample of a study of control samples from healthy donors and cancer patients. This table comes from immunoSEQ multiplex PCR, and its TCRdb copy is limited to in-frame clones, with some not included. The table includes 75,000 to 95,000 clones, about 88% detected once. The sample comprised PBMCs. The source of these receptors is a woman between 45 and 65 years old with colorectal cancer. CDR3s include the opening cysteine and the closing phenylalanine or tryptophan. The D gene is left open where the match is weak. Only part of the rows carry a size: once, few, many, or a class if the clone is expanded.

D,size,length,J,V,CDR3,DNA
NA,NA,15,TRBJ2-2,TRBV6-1,CASSESSWNTGELFF,TGTGCCAGCAGTGAGTCGTCGTGGAACACCGGGGAGCTGTTTTTT
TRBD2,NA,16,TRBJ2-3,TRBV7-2,CASSFLAGGSTDTQYF,TGTGCCAGCAGCTTCCTAGCGGGGGGGAGCACAGATACGCAGTATTTT
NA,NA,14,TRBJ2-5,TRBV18,CASSPRPGEETQYF,TGTGCCAGCTCACCACGGCCAGGGGAAGAGACCCAGTACTTC
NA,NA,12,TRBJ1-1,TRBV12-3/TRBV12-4,CASSLGAAEAFF,TGTGCCAGCAGTTTGGGGGCAGCTGAAGCTTTCTTT
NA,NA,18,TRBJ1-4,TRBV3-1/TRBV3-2,CASSQDIQGGGLNEKLFF,TGTGCCAGCAGCCAAGATATACAGGGCGGTGGGCTAAATGAAAAACTGTTTTTT
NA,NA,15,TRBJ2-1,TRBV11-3,CASSLSAGQSNEQFF,TGTGCCAGCAGCTTATCGGCAGGGCAATCAAATGAGCAGTTCTTC
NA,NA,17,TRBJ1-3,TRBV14,CASSQGGRVLSGNTIYF,TGTGCCAGCAGCCAAGGGGGCAGGGTGCTCTCTGGAAACACCATATATTTT
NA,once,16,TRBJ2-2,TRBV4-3,CASSLREGGPHGELFF,TGCGCCAGCAGCCTTCGTGAGGGGGGCCCCCACGGGGAGCTGTTTTTT
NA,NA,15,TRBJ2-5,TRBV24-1,CATSDLSAKGETQYF,TGTGCCACCAGTGATTTGTCTGCAAAGGGGGAGACCCAGTACTTC
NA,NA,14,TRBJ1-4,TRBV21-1,CASSKWATNEKLFF,TGTGCCAGCAGCAAATGGGCAACTAATGAAAAACTGTTTTTT
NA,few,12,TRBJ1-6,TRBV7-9,CASSHSNSPLHF,TGTGCCAGCAGCCACAGTAATTCACCCCTCCACTTT
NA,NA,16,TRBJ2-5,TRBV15,CATSRDRRGDGETQYF,TGTGCCACCAGCAGAGATCGGCGGGGCGACGGAGAGACCCAGTACTTC
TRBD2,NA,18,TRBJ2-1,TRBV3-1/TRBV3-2,CASSQEPAGGLSYNEQFF,TGTGCCAGCAGCCAAGAGCCAGCGGGGGGGCTCTCCTACAATGAGCAGTTCTTC
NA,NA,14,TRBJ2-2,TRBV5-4,CASSLRGAPGELFF,TGTGCCAGCAGCTTGAGGGGGGCTCCGGGGGAGCTGTTTTTT
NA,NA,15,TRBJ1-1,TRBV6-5,CASRTAGGGRTEAFF,TGTGCCAGCAGGACAGCCGGGGGCGGAAGGACTGAAGCTTTCTTT
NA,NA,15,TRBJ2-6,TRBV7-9,CASSVTSSGANVLTF,TGTGCCAGCAGCGTCACCAGCTCTGGGGCCAACGTCCTGACTTTC
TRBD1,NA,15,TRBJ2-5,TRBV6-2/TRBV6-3,CASSARDRVFETQYF,TGTGCCAGCAGTGCGAGGGACAGGGTTTTCGAGACCCAGTACTTC
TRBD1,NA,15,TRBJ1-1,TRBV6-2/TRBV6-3,CASTPTDRGLNEAFF,TGTGCCAGCACCCCAACGGACAGGGGGCTTAATGAGGCTTTCTTT
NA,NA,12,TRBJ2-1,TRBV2,CASSERGNEQFF,TGTGCCAGCAGTGAAAGGGGCAATGAGCAGTTCTTC
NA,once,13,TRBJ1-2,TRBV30,CAWTFGGSYGYTF,TGTGCCTGGACCTTCGGGGGCTCCTATGGCTACACCTTC